A selection of T cell receptor beta chains follows, all from one sample in a study of T cell changes during pregnancy in multiple sclerosis. The method was immunoSEQ multiplex PCR; TCRdb's version includes in-frame clones alone and lacks a portion of them. The data show 65,000 to 85,000 clones, around 90% seen once. The input for sequencing was CD4+ T cells from peripheral blood mononuclear cells, taken after pregnancy. These receptors all come from a female donor with multiple sclerosis, enrolled in a pregnancy study. CDR3s include the opening cysteine and the closing phenylalanine or tryptophan. Fields, in order: J gene, V gene, clone size, D gene, CDR3 DNA, CDR3 protein. The D gene is left open where the match is weak. Part of the rows lack a size; the others show once, few, many or a class for expanded clones.

TRBJ1-2 TRBV30 NA NA TGTGCCTGGAGTAGAGGCGCTAACTATGGCTACACCTTC CAWSRGANYGYTF
TRBJ1-2 TRBV9 NA NA TGTGCCAGCAGCTCAAGCCCGGTGTGGAACTATGGCTACACCTTC CASSSSPVWNYGYTF
TRBJ1-2 TRBV28 once TRBD1 TGTGCCAGCAGCCTCCCCTCCCGGGACAGGGGTTCAGGCCGCTATGGCTACACCTTC CASSLPSRDRGSGRYGYTF
TRBJ2-7 TRBV2 NA NA TGTGCCAGCAGGCCCCGGGGTACCGTCTCCTACGAGCAGTACTTC CASRPRGTVSYEQYF
TRBJ1-2 TRBV6-1 once NA TGTGCCGTAGTCCGGGAAGTATTAAATGGCTACACCTTC CAVVREVLNGYTF
TRBJ1-6 TRBV4-1 NA NA TGCGCCAGCAGCCAAGCGGATTTGGGCGGAGGTAATTCACCCCTCCACTTT CASSQADLGGGNSPLHF
TRBJ1-6 TRBV9 NA NA TGTGCCAGCAGCGTACGACATATCGATTCACCCCTCCACTTT CASSVRHIDSPLHF
TRBJ1-2 TRBV21-1 NA NA TGTGCCAGCAGCAAAAAGGGTTACGGGACAGCCTATGGCTACACCTTC CASSKKGYGTAYGYTF
TRBJ2-1 TRBV5-4 once NA TGTGCCAGCAGCTTGACGGTGGCGGGACGCCTCACGAGCTCCTACAATGAGCAGTTCTTC CASSLTVAGRLTSSYNEQFF
TRBJ1-1 TRBV7-2 NA NA TGTGCCAGCAGCCTAATAACAGGAGAGAACACTGAAGCTTTCTTT CASSLITGENTEAFF
TRBJ2-2 TRBV30 NA TRBD1 TGTGCCTGGAGATCACCGGACAGGGGGCGGGTCGGGGAGCTGTTTTTT CAWRSPDRGRVGELFF
TRBJ1-3 TRBV6-1 NA TRBD1 TGTGCCAGCAGTGATGTCCTTCAGGGACAGGGAAACACCATATATTTT CASSDVLQGQGNTIYF
TRBJ1-3 TRBV30 NA NA TGTGCCTGGAGTGGGGTGAGGCTTGCTGGAAACACCATATATTTT CAWSGVRLAGNTIYF
TRBJ2-7 TRBV6-1 NA NA TGTGCCAGCAGTGAAGGTCTAGGTGGGTTCTACGAGCAGTACTTC CASSEGLGGFYEQYF
TRBJ2-7 TRBV28 NA TRBD1 TGTGCCAGCAGCCCCGGGACAGTTCCCTACGAGCAGTACTTC CASSPGTVPYEQYF